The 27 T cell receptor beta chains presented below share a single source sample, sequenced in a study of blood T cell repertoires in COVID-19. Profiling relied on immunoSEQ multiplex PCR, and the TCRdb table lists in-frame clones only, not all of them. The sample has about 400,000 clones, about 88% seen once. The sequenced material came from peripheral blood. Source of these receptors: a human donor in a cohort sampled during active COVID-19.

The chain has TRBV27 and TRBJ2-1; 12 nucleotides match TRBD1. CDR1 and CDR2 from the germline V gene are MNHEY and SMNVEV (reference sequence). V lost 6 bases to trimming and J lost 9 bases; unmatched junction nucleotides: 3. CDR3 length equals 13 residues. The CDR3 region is CASSWDRGLEQFF. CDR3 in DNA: TGTGCCAGCAGCTGGGACAGGGGGCTTGAGCAGTTCTTC.

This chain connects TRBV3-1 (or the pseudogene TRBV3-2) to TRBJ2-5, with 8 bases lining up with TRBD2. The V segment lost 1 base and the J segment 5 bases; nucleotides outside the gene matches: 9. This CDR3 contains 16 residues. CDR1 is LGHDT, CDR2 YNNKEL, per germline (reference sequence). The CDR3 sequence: CASSQVARTSWETQYF. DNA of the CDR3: TGTGCCAGCAGCCAAGTTGCCCGGACTAGCTGGGAGACCCAGTACTTC.

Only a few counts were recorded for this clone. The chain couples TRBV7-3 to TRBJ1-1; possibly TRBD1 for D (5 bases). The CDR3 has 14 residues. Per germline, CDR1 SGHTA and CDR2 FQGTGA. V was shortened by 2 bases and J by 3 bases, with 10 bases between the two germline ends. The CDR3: CASSLEGADTEAFF. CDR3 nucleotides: TGTGCCAGCAGCTTAGAAGGGGCGGACACTGAAGCTTTCTTT.

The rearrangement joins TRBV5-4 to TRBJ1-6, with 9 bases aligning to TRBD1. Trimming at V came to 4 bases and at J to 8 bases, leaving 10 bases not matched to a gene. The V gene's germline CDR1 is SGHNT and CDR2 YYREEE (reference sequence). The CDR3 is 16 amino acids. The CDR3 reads CASSEKTGGAYSPLHF. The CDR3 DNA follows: TGTGCCAGCAGCGAGAAAACAGGGGGCGCTTATTCACCCCTCCACTTT.

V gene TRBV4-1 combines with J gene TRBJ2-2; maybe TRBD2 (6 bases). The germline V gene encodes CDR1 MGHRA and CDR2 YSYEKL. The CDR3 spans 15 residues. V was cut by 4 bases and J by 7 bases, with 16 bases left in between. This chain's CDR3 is CASSLRLGVGGELFF. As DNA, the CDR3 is TGCGCCAGCAGCCTCCGACTAGGTGTAGGCGGGGAGCTGTTTTTT.

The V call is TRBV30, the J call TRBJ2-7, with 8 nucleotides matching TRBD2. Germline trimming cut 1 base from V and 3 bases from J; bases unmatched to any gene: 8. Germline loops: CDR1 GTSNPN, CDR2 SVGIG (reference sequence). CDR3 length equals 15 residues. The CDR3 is CAWSGKRAGVYEQYF. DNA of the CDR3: TGTGCCTGGAGTGGGAAAAGAGCGGGGGTCTACGAGCAGTACTTC.

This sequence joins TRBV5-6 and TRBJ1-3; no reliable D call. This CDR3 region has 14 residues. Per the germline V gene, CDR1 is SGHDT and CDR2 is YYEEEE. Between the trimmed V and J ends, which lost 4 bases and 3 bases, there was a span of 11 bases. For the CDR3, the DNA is TGTGCCAGCAGCCGTCACGGAGGTGGAAACACCATATATTTT. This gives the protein CASSRHGGGNTIYF.

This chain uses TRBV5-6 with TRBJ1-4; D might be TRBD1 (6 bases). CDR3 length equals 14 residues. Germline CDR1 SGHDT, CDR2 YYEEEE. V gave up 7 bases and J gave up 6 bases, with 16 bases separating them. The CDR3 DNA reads TGTGCCAGCGGGACCGGGGGGGCTGATGAAAAACTGTTTTTT. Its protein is CASGTGGADEKLFF.

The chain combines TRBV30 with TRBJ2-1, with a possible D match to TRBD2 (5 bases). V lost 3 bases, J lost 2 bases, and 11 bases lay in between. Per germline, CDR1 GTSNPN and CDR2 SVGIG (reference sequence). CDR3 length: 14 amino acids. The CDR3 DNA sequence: TGTGCCTGGAGGAGGGTGACAACCTACAATGAGCAGTTCTTC. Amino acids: CAWRRVTTYNEQFF.

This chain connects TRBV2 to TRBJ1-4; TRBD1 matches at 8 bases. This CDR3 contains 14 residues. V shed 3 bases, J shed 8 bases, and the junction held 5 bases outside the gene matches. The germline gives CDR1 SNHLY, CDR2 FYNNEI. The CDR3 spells CASSDGRGQEKLFF. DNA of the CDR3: TGTGCCAGCAGTGACGGCAGGGGGCAAGAAAAACTGTTTTTT.

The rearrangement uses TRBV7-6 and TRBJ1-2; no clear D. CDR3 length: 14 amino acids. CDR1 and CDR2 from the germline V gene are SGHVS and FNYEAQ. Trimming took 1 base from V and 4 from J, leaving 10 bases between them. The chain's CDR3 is CASSLVSESYGYTF. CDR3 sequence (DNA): TGTGCCAGCAGCTTAGTTTCAGAAAGCTATGGCTACACCTTC.

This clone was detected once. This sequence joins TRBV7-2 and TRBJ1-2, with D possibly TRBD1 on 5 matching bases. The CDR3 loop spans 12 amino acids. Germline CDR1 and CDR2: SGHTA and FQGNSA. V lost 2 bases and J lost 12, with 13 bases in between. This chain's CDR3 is CASSLYSGRHTF. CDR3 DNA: TGTGCCAGCAGCTTATATTCAGGGCGACACACCTTC. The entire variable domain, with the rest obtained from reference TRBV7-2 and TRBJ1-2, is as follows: GAGVSQSPSNKVTEKGKDVELRCDPISGHTALYWYRQSLGQGLEFLIYFQGNSAPDKSGLPSDRFSAERTGGSVSTLTIQRTQQEDSAVYLCASSLYSGRHTFGSGTRLTVV.

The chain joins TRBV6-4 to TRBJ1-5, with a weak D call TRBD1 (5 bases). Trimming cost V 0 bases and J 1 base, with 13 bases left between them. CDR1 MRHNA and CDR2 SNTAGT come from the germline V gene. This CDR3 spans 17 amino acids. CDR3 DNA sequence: TGTGCCAGCAGTGACTCAGGGGAGGAGAGGAGCAATCAGCCCCAGCATTTT. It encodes CASSDSGEERSNQPQHF.

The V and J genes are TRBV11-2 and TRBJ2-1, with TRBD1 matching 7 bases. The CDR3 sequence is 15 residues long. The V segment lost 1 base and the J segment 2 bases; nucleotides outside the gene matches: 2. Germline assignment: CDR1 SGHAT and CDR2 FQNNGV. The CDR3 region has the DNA TGTGCCAGCAGCTTAGTACAGGGGACCTACAATGAGCAGTTCTTC. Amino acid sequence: CASSLVQGTYNEQFF.

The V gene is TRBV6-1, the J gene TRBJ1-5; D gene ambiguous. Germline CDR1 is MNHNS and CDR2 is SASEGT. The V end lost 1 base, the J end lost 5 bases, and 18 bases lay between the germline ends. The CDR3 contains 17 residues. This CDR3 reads CASSEGGEGDYDQPQHF. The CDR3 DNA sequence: TGTGCCAGCAGTGAAGGAGGAGAGGGCGACTATGATCAGCCCCAGCATTTT.

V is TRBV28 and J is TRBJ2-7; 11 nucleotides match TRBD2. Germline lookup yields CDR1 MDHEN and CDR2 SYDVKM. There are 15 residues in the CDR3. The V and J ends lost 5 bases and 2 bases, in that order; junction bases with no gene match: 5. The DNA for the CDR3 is TGTGCCAGCAGTGTCCTACTAGCGGGGGCCTACGAGCAGTACTTC. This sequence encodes CASSVLLAGAYEQYF. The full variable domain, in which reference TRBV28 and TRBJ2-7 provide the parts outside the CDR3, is DVKVTQSSRYLVKRTGEKVFLECVQDMDHENMFWYRQDPGLGLRLIYFSYDVKMKEKGDIPEGYSVSREKKERFSLILESASTNQTSMYLCASSVLLAGAYEQYFGPGTRLTVT.

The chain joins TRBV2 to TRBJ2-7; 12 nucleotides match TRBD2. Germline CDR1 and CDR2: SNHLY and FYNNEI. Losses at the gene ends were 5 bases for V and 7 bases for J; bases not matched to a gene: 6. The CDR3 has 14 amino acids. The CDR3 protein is CASSPSGGAGEQYF. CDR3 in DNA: TGTGCCAGCAGTCCTAGCGGGGGGGCAGGGGAGCAGTACTTC.

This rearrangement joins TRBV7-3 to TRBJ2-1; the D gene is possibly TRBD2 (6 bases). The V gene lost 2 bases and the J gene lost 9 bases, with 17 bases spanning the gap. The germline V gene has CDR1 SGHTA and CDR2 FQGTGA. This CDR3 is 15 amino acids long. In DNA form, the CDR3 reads TGTGCCAGCAGCTTAGTTAGTTCGGTGGGAGGTGAGCAGTTCTTC. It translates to CASSLVSSVGGEQFF.

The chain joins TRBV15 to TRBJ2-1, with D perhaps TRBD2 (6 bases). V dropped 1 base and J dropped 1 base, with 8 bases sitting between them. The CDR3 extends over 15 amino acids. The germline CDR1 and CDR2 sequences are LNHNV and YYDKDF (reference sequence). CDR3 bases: TGTGCCACCAGCAGAGGGAGGGGTTCCTACAATGAGCAGTTCTTC. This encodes CATSRGRGSYNEQFF.

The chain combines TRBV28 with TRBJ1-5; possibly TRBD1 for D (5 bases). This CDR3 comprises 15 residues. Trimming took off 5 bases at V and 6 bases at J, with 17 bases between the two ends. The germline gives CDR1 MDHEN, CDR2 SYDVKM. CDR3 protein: CASSPSMGEGQPQHF. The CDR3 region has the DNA TGTGCCAGCAGTCCCAGTATGGGGGAGGGTCAGCCCCAGCATTTT.

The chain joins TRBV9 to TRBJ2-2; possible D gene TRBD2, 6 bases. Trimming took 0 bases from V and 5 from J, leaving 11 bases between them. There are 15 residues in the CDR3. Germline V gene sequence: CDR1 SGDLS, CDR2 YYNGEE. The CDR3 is CASSVATGRTGELFF. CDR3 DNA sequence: TGTGCCAGCAGCGTAGCAACGGGGAGGACCGGGGAGCTGTTTTTT.

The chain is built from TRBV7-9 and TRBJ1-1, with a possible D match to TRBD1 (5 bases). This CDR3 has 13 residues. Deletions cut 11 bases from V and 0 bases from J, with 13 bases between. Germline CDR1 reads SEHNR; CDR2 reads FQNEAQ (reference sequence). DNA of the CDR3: TGTGCCGGGGCACCGCCTCTGAACACTGAAGCTTTCTTT. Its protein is CAGAPPLNTEAFF.

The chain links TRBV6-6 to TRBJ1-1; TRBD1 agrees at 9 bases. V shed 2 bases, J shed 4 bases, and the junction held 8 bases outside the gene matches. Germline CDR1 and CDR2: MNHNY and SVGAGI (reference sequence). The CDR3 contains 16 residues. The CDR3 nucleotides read TGTGCCAGCAGTTACAAGGGACAGGGTTCACCCACTGAAGCTTTCTTT. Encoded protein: CASSYKGQGSPTEAFF.

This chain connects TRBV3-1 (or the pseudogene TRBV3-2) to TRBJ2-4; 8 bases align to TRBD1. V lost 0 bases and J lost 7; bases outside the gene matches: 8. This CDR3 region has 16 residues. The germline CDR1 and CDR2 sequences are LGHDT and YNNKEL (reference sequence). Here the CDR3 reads CASSQDQRTGRNIQYF. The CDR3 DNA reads TGTGCCAGCAGCCAAGATCAGAGGACAGGGAGGAACATTCAGTACTTC.

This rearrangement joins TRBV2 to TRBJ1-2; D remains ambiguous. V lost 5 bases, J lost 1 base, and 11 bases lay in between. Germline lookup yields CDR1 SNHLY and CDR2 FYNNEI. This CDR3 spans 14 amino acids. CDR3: CASSPGLLNYGYTF. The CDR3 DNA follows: TGTGCCAGCAGTCCTGGACTTCTTAACTATGGCTACACCTTC.

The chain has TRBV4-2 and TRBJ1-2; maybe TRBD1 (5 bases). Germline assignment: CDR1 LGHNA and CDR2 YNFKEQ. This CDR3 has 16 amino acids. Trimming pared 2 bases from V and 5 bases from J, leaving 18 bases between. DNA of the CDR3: TGTGCCAGCAGCCAAAGGGGCGGCGGAAGGGGATATGGCTACACCTTC. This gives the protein CASSQRGGGRGYGYTF.

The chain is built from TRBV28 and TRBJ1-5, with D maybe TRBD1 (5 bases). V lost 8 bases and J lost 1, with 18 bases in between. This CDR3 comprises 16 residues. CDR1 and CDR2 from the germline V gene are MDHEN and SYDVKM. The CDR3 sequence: CASGLDGGGSNQPQHF. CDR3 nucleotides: TGTGCCAGCGGATTGGATGGGGGAGGGAGCAATCAGCCCCAGCATTTT.